The 3 T cell receptor beta chains in this list originate from one sample, sequenced in a study of T cell repertoires in cytomegalovirus infection. TCRdb re-analysed the reads in MiXCR, keeping a single row per CDR3 protein. The table lists around 180,000 distinct CDR3 sequences, 28% of them singletons, with approximately 30% in the top ten. Sequencing used PBMCs. These receptors were obtained from a human donor in good health (CMV status not recorded). Some clones in this sample may be carry-over from other donors' samples.

This clonotype was observed a single time. V is TRBV20-1 and J is TRBJ2-7; 7 bases match TRBD1. The junction had 6 bases not matched to a gene; V was cut back by 5 bases and J by 2 bases. Germline loops: CDR1 DFQATT, CDR2 SNEGSKA (reference sequence). CDR3 length: 13 amino acids. Here the CDR3 reads CSAQGDTAYEQYF. CDR3 DNA sequence: TGCAGTGCTCAGGGGGACACAGCCTACGAGCAGTACTTC.

This rearrangement joins TRBV12-3 or TRBV12-4 to TRBJ2-1, with 8 positions matching TRBD1. The CDR3 runs 14 residues. The ends lost 0 bases at V and 11 bases at J; junction bases unmatched: 6. The CDR3 DNA is TGTGCCAGCAGTTTAGCGCAGGGGGCCTCCCAGCAGTTCTTC. Its protein is CASSLAQGASQQFF.

There are a few counts of this clonotype. V is TRBV12-3 or TRBV12-4 and J is TRBJ2-1; D tentatively reads TRBD1 or TRBD2 (5 bases each). The CDR3 extends over 13 amino acids. V was trimmed by 6 bases and J by 7 bases, leaving 13 bases between them. The CDR3 DNA reads TGTGCCAGCAGGGGCAGGTGGGGGAATGAGCAGTTCTTC. It translates to CASRGRWGNEQFF.